The present entry profiles one TCR beta chain with its context. Its antigen is not identified. Since a much larger clone is just one base distant, this may be a read error. TCRdb recomputed calls from the reads with MiXCR, one row per CDR3 protein. The top ten hold 11% to 15% of the sample, which has some 940,000 distinct CDR3 sequences, around 29% seen once. The data were taken from a study of T cell repertoires in cytomegalovirus infection. In the study overall: The authors used CMV epitopes that were HLA-C-restricted (recently identified) and HLA-B-restricted (well studied).

Study-wide results and limits: HLA-C-restricted CMV clonotypes gave the most frequent clonotype in two of eight donors.

CDR3 length: 14 residues. The rearrangement joins TRBV12-3 or TRBV12-4 to TRBJ2-1; the match to TRBD2 covers 8 bases. The TCR was taken from a human donor in good health (CMV status not recorded). Some clones in this sample may be carry-over from other donors' samples. Sequencing was performed on cultured CD8+ T cells from PBMCs, taken from culture after CMV antigen stimulation. The CDR3 coding sequence is TGTGCCAACAGTCCCCGGACTAGCTCTGATGAGCAGTTCTTC. Translation: CANSPRTSSDEQFF.